This TCR beta chain was sequenced during a study of Ad26.COV2.S vaccination and SARS-CoV-2 variants. The germline V gene has CDR1 SNHLY and CDR2 FYNNEI. CDR3 size: 18 residues. V shed 6 bases, J shed 0 bases, and the junction held 12 bases outside the gene matches. The treatment is: roughly 19 received Ad26.COV2.S at low or high dose, single or two shots; 5 received placebo; per-sample allocation not given. Day 63 after the first vaccine or placebo injection was the time point for sampling. Method: immunoSEQ multiplex PCR; TCRdb's copy keeps in-frame clones and lacks some. This sample has a few hundred thousand clones, with under 90% found just once.

The chain has TRBV2 and TRBJ1-5; 9 bases are a match to TRBD1. The sample in question was peripheral blood, obtained in a trial of Ad26.COV2.S vaccine versus placebo. The receptor was derived from a person between 18 and 60 years old who received the Ad26.COV2.S COVID-19 vaccine or a placebo. The CDR3 nucleotides are TGTGCCAGCAGGGCCGGACAGGGGTTTCGGGATAGCAATCAGCCCCAGCATTTT. Translating gives CASRAGQGFRDSNQPQHF.